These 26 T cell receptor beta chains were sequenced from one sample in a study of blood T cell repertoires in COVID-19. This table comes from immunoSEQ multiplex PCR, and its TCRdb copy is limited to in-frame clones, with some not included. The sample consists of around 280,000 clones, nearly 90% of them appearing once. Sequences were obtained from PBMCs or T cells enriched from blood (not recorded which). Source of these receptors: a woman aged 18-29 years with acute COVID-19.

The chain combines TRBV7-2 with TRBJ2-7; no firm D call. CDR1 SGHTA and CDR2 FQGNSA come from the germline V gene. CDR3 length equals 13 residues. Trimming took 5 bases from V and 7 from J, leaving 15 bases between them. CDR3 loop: CASSPSPNREQYF. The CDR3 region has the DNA TGTGCCAGCAGCCCCTCACCCAATCGGGAGCAGTACTTC. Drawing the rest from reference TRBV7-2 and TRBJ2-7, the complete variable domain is GAGVSQSPSNKVTEKGKDVELRCDPISGHTALYWYRQSLGQGLEFLIYFQGNSAPDKSGLPSDRFSAERTGGSVSTLTIQRTQQEDSAVYLCASSPSPNREQYFGPGTRLTVT.

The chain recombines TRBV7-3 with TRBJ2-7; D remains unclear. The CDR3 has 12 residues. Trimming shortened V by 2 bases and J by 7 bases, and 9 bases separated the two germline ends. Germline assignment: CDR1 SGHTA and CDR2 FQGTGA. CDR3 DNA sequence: TGTGCCAGCAGCTTAGCCGGTCGGGAGCAGTACTTC. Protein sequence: CASSLAGREQYF. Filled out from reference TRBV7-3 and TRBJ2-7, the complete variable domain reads GAGVSQTPSNKVTEKGKYVELRCDPISGHTALYWYRQSLGQGPEFLIYFQGTGAADDSGLPNDRFFAVRPEGSVSTLKIQRTERGDSAVYLCASSLAGREQYFGPGTRLTVT.

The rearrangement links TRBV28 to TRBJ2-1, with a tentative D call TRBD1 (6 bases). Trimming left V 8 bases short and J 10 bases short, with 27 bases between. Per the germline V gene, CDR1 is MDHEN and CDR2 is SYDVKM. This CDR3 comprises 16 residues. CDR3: CASGVGRGWDDQEQFF. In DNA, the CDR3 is TGTGCCAGCGGGGTTGGCAGGGGATGGGATGATCAGGAGCAGTTCTTC. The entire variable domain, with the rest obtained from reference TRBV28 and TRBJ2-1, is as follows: DVKVTQSSRYLVKRTGEKVFLECVQDMDHENMFWYRQDPGLGLRLIYFSYDVKMKEKGDIPEGYSVSREKKERFSLILESASTNQTSMYLCASGVGRGWDDQEQFFGPGTRLTVL.

The CDR3 loop is CASSPTSGTYNEQFF. CDR3 sequence (DNA): TGTGCCAGTAGTCCTACTAGCGGCACCTACAATGAGCAGTTCTTC. V usage is TRBV19 and J usage is TRBJ2-1; TRBD2 agrees at 8 bases. Germline assignment: CDR1 LNHDA and CDR2 SQIVND (reference sequence). The CDR3 spans 15 residues. V was pared by 5 bases and J by 2 bases, with 5 bases of the junction left unmatched.

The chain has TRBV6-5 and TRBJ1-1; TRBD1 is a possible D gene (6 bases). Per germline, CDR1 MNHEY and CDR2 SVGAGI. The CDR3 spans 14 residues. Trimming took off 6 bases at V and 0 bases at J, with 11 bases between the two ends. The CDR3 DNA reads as TGTGCCAGCAGGAAGGACAGATTGAACACTGAAGCTTTCTTT. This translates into CASRKDRLNTEAFF.

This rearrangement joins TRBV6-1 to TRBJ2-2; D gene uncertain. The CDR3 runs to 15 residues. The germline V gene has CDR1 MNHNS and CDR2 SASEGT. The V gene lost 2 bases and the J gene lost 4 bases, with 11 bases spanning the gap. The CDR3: CASSEIPIPTGELFF. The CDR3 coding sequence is TGTGCCAGCAGTGAAATCCCCATCCCCACCGGGGAGCTGTTTTTT.

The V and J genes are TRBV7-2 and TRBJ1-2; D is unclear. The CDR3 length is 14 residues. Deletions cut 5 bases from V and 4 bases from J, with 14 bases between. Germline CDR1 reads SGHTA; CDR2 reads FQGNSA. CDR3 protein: CASSPRGAPYGYTF. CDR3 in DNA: TGTGCCAGCAGCCCTCGAGGCGCGCCCTATGGCTACACCTTC.

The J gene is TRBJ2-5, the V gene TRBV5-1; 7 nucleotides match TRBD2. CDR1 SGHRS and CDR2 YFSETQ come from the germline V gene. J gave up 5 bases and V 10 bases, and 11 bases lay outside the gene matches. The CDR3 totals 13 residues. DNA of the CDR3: TGCGCCTCTCAGGCGGGAGAGGTCGAGACCCAGTACTTC. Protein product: CASQAGEVETQYF.

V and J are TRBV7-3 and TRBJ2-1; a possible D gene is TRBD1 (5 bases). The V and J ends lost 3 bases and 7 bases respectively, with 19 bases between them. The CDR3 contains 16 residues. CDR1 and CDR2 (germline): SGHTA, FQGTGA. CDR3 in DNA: TGTGCCAGCAGCTTGACCCCCCAGGGATCTCAAAATGAGCAGTTCTTC. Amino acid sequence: CASSLTPQGSQNEQFF.

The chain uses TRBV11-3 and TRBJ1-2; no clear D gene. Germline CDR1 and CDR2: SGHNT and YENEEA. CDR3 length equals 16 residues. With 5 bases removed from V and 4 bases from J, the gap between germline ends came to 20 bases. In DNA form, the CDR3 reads TGTGCCAGCAGCAACAGTTACGATCTCGAGACCTATGGCTACACCTTC. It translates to CASSNSYDLETYGYTF.

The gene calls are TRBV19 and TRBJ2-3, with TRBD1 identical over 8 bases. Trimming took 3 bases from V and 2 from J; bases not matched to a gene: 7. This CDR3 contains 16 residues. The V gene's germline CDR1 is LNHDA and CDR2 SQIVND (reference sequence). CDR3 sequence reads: CASSIPRGQNTDTQYF. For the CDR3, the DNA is TGTGCCAGTAGTATTCCCAGGGGGCAGAACACAGATACGCAGTATTTT.

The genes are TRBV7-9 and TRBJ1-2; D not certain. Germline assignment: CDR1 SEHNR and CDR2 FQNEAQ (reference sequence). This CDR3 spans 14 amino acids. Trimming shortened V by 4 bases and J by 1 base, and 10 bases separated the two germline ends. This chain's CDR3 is CASSSSTNNYGYTF. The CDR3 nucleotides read TGTGCCAGCAGCTCTTCGACAAATAACTATGGCTACACCTTC.

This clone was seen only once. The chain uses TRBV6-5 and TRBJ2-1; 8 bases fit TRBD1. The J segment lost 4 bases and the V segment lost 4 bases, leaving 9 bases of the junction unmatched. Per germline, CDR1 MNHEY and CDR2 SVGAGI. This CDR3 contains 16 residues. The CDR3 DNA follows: TGTGCCAGCAGTTTACTCGCAGGGGGCCAATACAATGAGCAGTTCTTC. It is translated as CASSLLAGGQYNEQFF.

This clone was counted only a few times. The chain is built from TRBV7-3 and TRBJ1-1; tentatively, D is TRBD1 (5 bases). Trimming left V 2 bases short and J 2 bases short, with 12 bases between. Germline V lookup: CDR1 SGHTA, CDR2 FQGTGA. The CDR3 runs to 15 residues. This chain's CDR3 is CASSLQGGDNTEAFF. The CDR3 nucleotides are TGTGCCAGCAGCTTACAGGGCGGGGATAACACTGAAGCTTTCTTT.

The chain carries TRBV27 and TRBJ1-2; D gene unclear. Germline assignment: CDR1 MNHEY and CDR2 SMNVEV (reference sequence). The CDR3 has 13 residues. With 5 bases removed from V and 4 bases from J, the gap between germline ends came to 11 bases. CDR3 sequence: CASSLQSGYGYTF. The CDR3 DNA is TGTGCCAGCAGTCTACAGTCCGGCTATGGCTACACCTTC.

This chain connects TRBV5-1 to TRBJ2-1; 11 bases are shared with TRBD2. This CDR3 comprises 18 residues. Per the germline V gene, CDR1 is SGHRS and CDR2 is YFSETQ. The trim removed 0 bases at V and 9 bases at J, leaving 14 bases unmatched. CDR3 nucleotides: TGCGCCAGCAGCTTGGGTTTGTTCTTGACTAGCGGGAAGGGTGAGCAGTTCTTC. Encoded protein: CASSLGLFLTSGKGEQFF.

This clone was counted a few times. The CDR3 DNA sequence: TGTGCCATCAGTGATGGGGAACAGGTCCCTCAACTTGAAGCTTTCTTT. This translates into CAISDGEQVPQLEAFF. This sequence joins TRBV10-3 and TRBJ1-1, with a tentative D call TRBD1 (5 bases). V was shortened by 3 bases and J by 7 bases, with 21 bases between the two germline ends. The CDR3 loop spans 16 amino acids. Germline lookup yields CDR1 ENHRY and CDR2 SYGVKD.

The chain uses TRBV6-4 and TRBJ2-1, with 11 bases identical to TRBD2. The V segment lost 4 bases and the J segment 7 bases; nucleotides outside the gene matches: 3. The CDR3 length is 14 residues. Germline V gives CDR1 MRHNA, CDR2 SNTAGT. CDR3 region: CASSGLAGGNEQFF. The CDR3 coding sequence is TGTGCCAGCAGTGGCCTAGCGGGGGGAAATGAGCAGTTCTTC.

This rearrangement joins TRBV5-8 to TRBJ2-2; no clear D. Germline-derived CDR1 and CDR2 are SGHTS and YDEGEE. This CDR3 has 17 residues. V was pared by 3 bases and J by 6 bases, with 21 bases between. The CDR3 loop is CASSSHLISFGSGELFF. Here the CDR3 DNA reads TGTGCCAGCAGCTCCCACCTAATTTCTTTTGGTTCCGGGGAGCTGTTTTTT.

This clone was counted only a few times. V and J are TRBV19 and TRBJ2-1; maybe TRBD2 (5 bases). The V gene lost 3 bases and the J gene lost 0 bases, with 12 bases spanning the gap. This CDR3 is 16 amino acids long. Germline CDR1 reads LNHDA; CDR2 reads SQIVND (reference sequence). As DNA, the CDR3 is TGTGCCAGTAGTATTAAGCGGAGAAGCTCCTACAATGAGCAGTTCTTC. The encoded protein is CASSIKRRSSYNEQFF.

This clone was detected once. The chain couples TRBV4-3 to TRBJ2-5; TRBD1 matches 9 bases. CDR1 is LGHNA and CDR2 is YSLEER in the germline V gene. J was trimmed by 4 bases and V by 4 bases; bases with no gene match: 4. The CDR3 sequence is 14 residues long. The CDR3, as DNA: TGCGCCAGCAGCCTAGCGACAGGGGGAGAGACCCAGTACTTC. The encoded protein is CASSLATGGETQYF.

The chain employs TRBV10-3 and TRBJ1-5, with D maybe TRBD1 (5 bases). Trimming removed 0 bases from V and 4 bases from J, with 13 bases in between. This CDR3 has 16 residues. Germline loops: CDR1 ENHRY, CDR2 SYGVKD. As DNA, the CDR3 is TGTGCCATCAGTGAGTCGATTAAGGGGCGGAATCAGCCCCAGCATTTT. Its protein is CAISESIKGRNQPQHF.

The CDR3 sequence: CASSPQRTGGAGANVLTF. As DNA, the CDR3 is TGTGCCAGCTCACCTCAGAGGACAGGGGGAGCTGGGGCCAACGTCCTGACTTTC. The chain combines TRBV18 with TRBJ2-6, with 10 bases aligning to TRBD1. The germline V gene encodes CDR1 KGHSH and CDR2 LQKENI. The CDR3 has 18 amino acids. Germline trimming cut 3 bases from V and 2 bases from J; bases unmatched to any gene: 7.

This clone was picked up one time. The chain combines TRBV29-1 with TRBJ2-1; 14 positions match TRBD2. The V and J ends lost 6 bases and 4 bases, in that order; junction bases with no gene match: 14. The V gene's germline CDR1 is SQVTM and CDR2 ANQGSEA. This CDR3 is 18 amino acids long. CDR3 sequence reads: CSVYRGAGLAGAYNEQFF. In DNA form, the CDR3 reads TGCAGCGTGTACAGGGGCGCGGGACTAGCGGGAGCTTACAATGAGCAGTTCTTC.

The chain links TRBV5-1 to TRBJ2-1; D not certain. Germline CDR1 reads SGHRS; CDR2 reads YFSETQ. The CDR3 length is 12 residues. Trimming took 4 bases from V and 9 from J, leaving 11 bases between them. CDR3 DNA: TGCGCCAGCAGCGGGTACAGAATTGAGCAGTTCTTC. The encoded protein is CASSGYRIEQFF.

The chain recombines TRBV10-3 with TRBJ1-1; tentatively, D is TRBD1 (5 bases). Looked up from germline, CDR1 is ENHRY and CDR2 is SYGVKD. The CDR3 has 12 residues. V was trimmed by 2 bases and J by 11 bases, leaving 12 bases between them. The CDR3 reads CAISEVQGIAFF. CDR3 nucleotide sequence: TGTGCCATCAGTGAGGTGCAGGGTATCGCTTTCTTT.